Presented here are 2 T cell receptor beta chains from one specimen sequenced in a study of blood T cell repertoires in COVID-19. TCRdb's copy holds only in-frame clones and misses some; the assay was immunoSEQ multiplex PCR. The table records under 65,000 clones, roughly 90% of them present only once. Sequencing was performed on peripheral blood. The receptors here all came from a man over 45 with acute or convalescent COVID-19.

The rearrangement links TRBV5-1 to TRBJ2-7; D gene uncertain. The CDR3 is made up of 14 amino acids. Germline V gene lookup returns CDR1 SGHRS and CDR2 YFSETQ. V lost 0 bases and J lost 5, with 12 bases in between. The CDR3 DNA is TGCGCCAGCAGCTTGGAAGACACACGAGACGAGCAGTACTTC. Residues: CASSLEDTRDEQYF.

The chain employs TRBV11-2 and TRBJ2-6; TRBD2 matches 11 bases. Germline CDR1 reads SGHAT; CDR2 reads FQNNGV. The CDR3 sequence is 18 residues long. Trimming took 4 bases from V and 4 from J; bases not matched to a gene: 9. CDR3 DNA sequence: TGTGCCAGCAGCTCAGTTAGACTAGCGGGGTTCGGGGCCAACGTCCTGACTTTC. Protein: CASSSVRLAGFGANVLTF.